Given below is one T cell receptor (beta chain) in context. Its antigen is not identified. Unmatched junction bases numbered 13, after V lost 6 bases and J lost 4 bases. Germline assignment: CDR1 SGHNT and CDR2 YYREEE (reference sequence). The CDR3 spans 16 residues. The assay was immunoSEQ multiplex PCR, and TCRdb's table has in-frame clones only and misses some. The data hold 100,000 to 150,000 clones, with about 90% observed a single time. This sample was taken from a study of T cell responses to AZD1222 COVID-19 vaccine. Study observations and caveats: Variant regions that are unmutated are reportedly the target of nearly half of spike-specific TCRs. At baseline, seropositivity was found in only six or seven AZD1222 recipients.

The V and J genes are TRBV5-4 and TRBJ2-1; 7 bases agree with TRBD2. Material: peripheral blood, obtained on day 0 of AZD1222 vaccination. This sequence was found in an adult in good health. The CDR3 DNA reads TGTGCCAGCATTCAGGATAGGCGGGAGAGATACAATGAGCAGTTCTTC. This translates into CASIQDRRERYNEQFF.